This T cell receptor (beta chain) appears in the sequencing data of a study of blood T cells in healthy people across ages. Study outcomes and limitations: No one knew whether donors had CMV, which possibly confounded expanded clonotype changes. Using unsorted PBMCs precluded a conclusive naive versus antigen-experienced comparison.

Deletions cut 5 bases from V and 2 bases from J, with 13 bases between. The CDR3 is 15 residues long. This clonotype was recorded a few times. What it recognizes is unknown. A second PCR of about 7 to 11 cycles used a sample-barcoded 5' primer and a J-beta primer mix. Every sample returned 2.5 million or more CDR3-containing paired-end reads. TCRdb re-called the 5' RACE reads through MiXCR, storing one row per CDR3 protein. Of hundreds of thousands of distinct CDR3 sequences listed, more than 20% were seen once; the top ten hold 8.7%. The same sample was also used in a study of T cells of mothers and their children.

Sequencing used blood. This clonotype was sampled from a boy between 10 and 17 years old in good health. The chain recombines TRBV12-3 or TRBV12-4 with TRBJ1-3; no clear D. The CDR3 sequence is CASSPPARTGNTIYF. The CDR3 region has the DNA TGTGCCAGCAGTCCCCCGGCCCGTACTGGAAACACCATATATTTT.